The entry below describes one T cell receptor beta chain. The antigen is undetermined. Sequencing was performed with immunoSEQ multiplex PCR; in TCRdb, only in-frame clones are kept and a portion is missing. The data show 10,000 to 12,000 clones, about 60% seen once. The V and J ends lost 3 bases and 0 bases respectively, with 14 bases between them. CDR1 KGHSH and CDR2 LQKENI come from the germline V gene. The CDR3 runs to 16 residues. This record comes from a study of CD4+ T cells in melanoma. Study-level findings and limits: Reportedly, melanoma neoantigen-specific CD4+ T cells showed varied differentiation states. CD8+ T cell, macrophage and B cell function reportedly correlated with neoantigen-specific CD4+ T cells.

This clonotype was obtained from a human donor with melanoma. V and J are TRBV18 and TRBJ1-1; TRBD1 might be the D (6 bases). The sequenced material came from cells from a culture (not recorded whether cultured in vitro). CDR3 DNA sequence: TGTGCCAGCTCACCGAGGACAGTGATTTTGAACACTGAAGCTTTCTTT. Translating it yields CASSPRTVILNTEAFF. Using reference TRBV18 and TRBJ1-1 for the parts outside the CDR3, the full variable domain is NAGVMQNPRHLVRRRGQEARLRCSPMKGHSHVYWYRQLPEEGLKFMVYLQKENIIDESGMPKERFSAEFPKEGPSILRIQQVVRGDSAAYFCASSPRTVILNTEAFFGQGTRLTVV.